This paragraph reports one T cell receptor (beta chain). These data come from a study of T cells in tuberculosis. Across the whole study: Within 7 days of starting treatment, or before, PBMC were stored.

After removal of 5 bases from V and 1 base from J, the junction contained 4 bases not matched to a gene. CDR3 length equals 14 residues. CDR1 is ENHRY and CDR2 is SYGVKD in the germline V gene. Assay used: immunoSEQ multiplex PCR; TCRdb lists only in-frame clones, some missing. The table records about 30,000 clones, 92% of them present only once. Indicated time point: new active TB diagnosis, blood taken before or within 7 days of starting treatment. The TCR originated in an adult with tuberculosis. The source was PBMCs, collected at tuberculosis diagnosis. The rearrangement links TRBV10-3 to TRBJ1-1; 7 nucleotides line up with TRBD1. CDR3 region: CAISFQGGNTEAFF. The CDR3 region has the DNA TGTGCCATCAGTTTTCAGGGGGGGAACACTGAAGCTTTCTTT.